Sequencing of this T cell receptor (beta chain) was carried out in a study of shared clonotypes between healthy human individuals. Study details: Three plates were used per donor for CD4 naive, three for CD4 memory, two for CD8 naive and one for CD8 memory. Whole-study results and caveats: Generation probability values for non-shared clonotypes were lower than those for clonotypes shared by all four donors. Only blood was sampled, and tissue TCR repertoires likely differ from blood ones. The naive CD4 repertoires of several donors were compared, and about 5% of clonotypes were shared.

A word on this clone: Its antigen is as yet unknown.

The CDR3 is made up of 15 amino acids. Deletions cut 4 bases from V and 5 bases from J, with 14 bases between. Germline CDR1 KGHSH, CDR2 LQKENI. Sequencing used immunoSEQ multiplex PCR; TCRdb keeps in-frame clones, though not all of them. This sample carries over 300,000 clones, around 90% of them seen once, and the ten largest clones take 15% to 20%. The specimen was memory CD8+ T cells sorted from blood. The subset is: CD45RO+ cells pooled with CCR7-negative TemRA cells. This sequence was found in a man in his late teens or twenties in good health. The chain combines TRBV18 with TRBJ2-2; perhaps TRBD1 as D (5 bases). In DNA, the CDR3 is TGTGCCAGCTCACATCCCAGACAGATAACCGGGGAGCTGTTTTTT. This gives the protein CASSHPRQITGELFF.